This TCR beta chain emerged from a study of human T cells and chemical hapten exposure. Whole-study results and caveats: Patch test score tracked positively with PT1 expanded TCR counts.

The CDR3 is made up of 16 amino acids. The V gene lost 5 bases and the J gene lost 0 bases, with 16 bases spanning the gap. The germline CDR1 and CDR2 sequences are MNHEY and SVGAGI. What the library attached to individual cDNA molecules were unique molecular identifiers. TCRdb fed the RACE reads into MiXCR, producing one record per CDR3 protein. The sample consists of around 74,000 distinct CDR3 sequences, 32% of them appearing once. Sample time point: patch test 1, 2 weeks after DPC sensitization. As for treatment: therapeutic diphenylcyclopropenone sensitization with weekly scalp DPC. Of note for this clonotype: Its antigen is unknown.

Sequenced here: whole blood, sampled in connection with sensitization to the hapten diphenylcyclopropenone (DPC). The chain recombines TRBV6-5 with TRBJ1-1; no clear D. This receptor was obtained from a man between 40 and 49 years old with alopecia areata. Some clones in this sample may be carry-over from other donors' samples. CDR3 residues: CASSHPGTLMNTEAFF. The CDR3 coding sequence is TGTGCCAGCAGTCACCCAGGAACTCTCATGAACACTGAAGCTTTCTTT.